This is a list of T cell receptor beta chains from one sample in a study of cytomegalovirus exposure and HLA in healthy donors. Repertoires were generated with immunoSEQ multiplex PCR, while TCRdb's copy carries only in-frame clones and drops some. Here the sample spans approximately 74,000 clones, just under 80% being singletons. The material sequenced was PBMCs. These receptors were collected from a man aged 35 to 55 in good health and CMV-seronegative. Both conserved end residues are part of each CDR3. A D gene is named only where the DNA matches it firmly. Clone size appears in some rows only: once, few, many, or a class for an expanded clone.

D gene	clone size	J gene	V gene	CDR3 DNA	CDR3 protein
TRBD1	.	TRBJ2-3	TRBV5-1	TGCGCCAGCAGCTCCGGACAGGCCACAGATACGCAGTATTTT	CASSSGQATDTQYF
TRBD1	.	TRBJ1-4	TRBV2	TGTGCCAGCAGGCCTCAGGGGGATGAAAAACTGTTTTTT	CASRPQGDEKLFF
.	.	TRBJ1-2	TRBV5-3	TGTGCCAGAAGCCGAGGGGGAAGAGACTATGGCTACACCTTC	CARSRGGRDYGYTF
.	.	TRBJ1-3	TRBV18	TGTGCCAGCTCACCACGGTGGAGCCTGAGCCTTAGCTCTGGAAACACCATATATTTT	CASSPRWSLSLSSGNTIYF
.	.	TRBJ2-7	TRBV25-1	TGTGCCAGCACGAAAGGACAGAGCTCCTACGAGCAGTACTTC	CASTKGQSSYEQYF
TRBD1	.	TRBJ2-7	TRBV10-3	TGTGCCATCACTCCGGGACAGGGGGGGTACGAGCAGTACTTC	CAITPGQGGYEQYF
TRBD1	.	TRBJ2-1	TRBV7-9	TGTGCCAGCAACACGGGACAGGGCCTCTCCTACAATGAGCAGTTCTTC	CASNTGQGLSYNEQFF
.	once	TRBJ2-1	TRBV27	TGTGCCAGCCGAGGGCCGAAGGACAATGAGCAGTTCTTC	CASRGPKDNEQFF
TRBD2	.	TRBJ2-7	TRBV5-1	TGCGCCAGCAGCTTGGATTCTAGCGGCTACGAGCAGTACTTC	CASSLDSSGYEQYF
.	.	TRBJ2-7	TRBV5-1	TGCGCCAGCAGCTTGGGACGGGAACGTGGTATCGAGCAGTACTTC	CASSLGRERGIEQYF
TRBD2	.	TRBJ2-5	TRBV5-1	TGCGCCAGCAGCTTGGCCGTTGGTAGCGGGGGAGAGACCCAGTACTTC	CASSLAVGSGGETQYF
.	.	TRBJ1-4	TRBV6-1	TGTGCCAGCAGTTCCTCCCAGGTTAATGAAAAACTGTTTTTT	CASSSSQVNEKLFF
.	.	TRBJ1-4	TRBV19	TGTGCCAGTAGCCACAGAGCAACTAATGAAAAACTGTTTTTT	CASSHRATNEKLFF
TRBD1	few	TRBJ2-7	TRBV5-6	TGTGCCAGCAGTTCAGGGGACAGGGGGAATTACGAGCAGTACTTC	CASSSGDRGNYEQYF
.	.	TRBJ2-7	TRBV18	TGTGCCAGCTCACCACCGGGGAGTCTGCTCCGGGGAGGGCAGTACTTC	CASSPPGSLLRGGQYF
TRBD1	.	TRBJ1-6	TRBV7-9	TGTGCCAGCAGCTTGTGGGACAGGAAGTTTTCACCCCTCCACTTT	CASSLWDRKFSPLHF
TRBD1	once	TRBJ2-1	TRBV5-5	TGTGCCAGCAGCTCTAGGGACAGGGCCCACAATGAGCAGTTCTTC	CASSSRDRAHNEQFF
TRBD1	.	TRBJ1-5	TRBV6-5	TGTGCCAGCAGTCAGGGGGTGAACAATCAGCCCCAGCATTTT	CASSQGVNNQPQHF
.	.	TRBJ2-5	TRBV21-1	TGTGCCAGCAGCAAATGGGCGGGAGAGACCCAGTACTTC	CASSKWAGETQYF
.	.	TRBJ1-5	TRBV7-9	TGTGCCAGCAGCCAAGATCGCGGGGTCGGTCAGCCCCAGCATTTT	CASSQDRGVGQPQHF
.	.	TRBJ1-4	TRBV29-1	TGCAGCGTTGAGGGAGGGCCGGCTAATGAAAAACTGTTTTTT	CSVEGGPANEKLFF
TRBD1	.	TRBJ2-7	TRBV19	TGTGCCAGTAGTCAGATCGGGACAGGGACCTACGAGCAGTACTTC	CASSQIGTGTYEQYF
.	.	TRBJ1-6	TRBV5-1	TGCGCCAGCAGCTTTGGGGGGTCGCCTCATAATTCACCCCTCCACTTT	CASSFGGSPHNSPLHF
.	few	TRBJ1-1	TRBV2	TGTGCCAGCCCCGCGGGCCGGCAAATGAACACTGAAGCTTTCTTT	CASPAGRQMNTEAFF
TRBD2	few	TRBJ2-7	TRBV7-9	TGTGCCAGCAGCTTTTCTACTAGCGGGAGTATTCCCCACGAGCAGTACTTC	CASSFSTSGSIPHEQYF
TRBD1	.	TRBJ1-1	TRBV11-1	TGTGCCAGCAGCTTGGGGACAGGGGCCATGAACACTGAAGCTTTCTTT	CASSLGTGAMNTEAFF
.	.	TRBJ1-4	TRBV7-9	TGTGCCAGCAGCTTAGAATTCCGGCAGGTTAATGAAAAACTGTTTTTT	CASSLEFRQVNEKLFF
TRBD1	.	TRBJ2-1	TRBV10-1	TGCGCCAGCAGTGAGTTAGGGGCAGGGGGCTTATACAATGAGCAGTTCTTC	CASSELGAGGLYNEQFF
.	.	TRBJ2-6	TRBV29-1	TGCAGCGTTGCGGGCTCTGGGGCCAACGTCCTGACTTTC	CSVAGSGANVLTF
.	once	TRBJ2-7	TRBV2	TGTGCCAGCACTCCAGGCCCCTACTCCTACGAGCAGTACTTC	CASTPGPYSYEQYF
TRBD2	many	TRBJ2-2	TRBV10-3	TGTGCCATCAGTCCGGGAGGGCCGGAGGCCGGGGAGCTGTTTTTT	CAISPGGPEAGELFF
.	few	TRBJ2-3	TRBV4-1	TGCGCCAGCAGCTCAACTAGTCCAGATACGCAGTATTTT	CASSSTSPDTQYF
.	.	TRBJ2-3	TRBV6-1	TGTGCCAGCAGCGGGACTGATCACAGTTGGCAGTATTTT	CASSGTDHSWQYF
TRBD2	.	TRBJ2-1	TRBV19	TGTGCCAGTAGCCCCGGACTAGCGGGAGGGGGGGGGTGGAATGAGCAGTTCTTC	CASSPGLAGGGGWNEQFF
.	.	TRBJ2-5	TRBV19	TGTGCCAGTAGCGCCGCAGGAGGGAGGGGGGGGTCCCAGTACTTC	CASSAAGGRGGSQYF
TRBD2	once	TRBJ2-5	TRBV11-2	TGTGCCAGCAGCTTAAATCTAGCGGGAGGGCCGGGGACCCAGTACTTC	CASSLNLAGGPGTQYF
TRBD1	.	TRBJ1-1	TRBV6-5	TGTGCCAGCAGTTACGAACAGGGGCAAATGAACACTGAAGCTTTCTTT	CASSYEQGQMNTEAFF
TRBD2	.	TRBJ2-7	TRBV7-6	TGTGCCAGCAGCTCCCCGAGCGGGAGAAGAAGCGAGCAGTACTTC	CASSSPSGRRSEQYF
.	.	TRBJ2-1	TRBV11-2	TGTGCCAGCAGCGACGGACAGAGCAATTACAATGAGCAGTTCTTC	CASSDGQSNYNEQFF
TRBD1	.	TRBJ2-7	TRBV15	TGTGCCACCAGCAGAGGGGTGGCAGGGGGCGCCTACGAGCAGTACTTC	CATSRGVAGGAYEQYF
TRBD2	.	TRBJ2-7	TRBV7-6	TGTGCCAGCAGCTTTCGTGGACTAGCGTTCGAGCAGTACTTC	CASSFRGLAFEQYF
.	once	TRBJ1-5	TRBV29-1	TGCAGCGTTACCCTGGGCACTAATCAGCCCCAGCATTTT	CSVTLGTNQPQHF
TRBD1	.	TRBJ1-4	TRBV28	TGTGCCAGCAGCAGGGGGCGGGATGAAAAACTGTTTTTT	CASSRGRDEKLFF
.	few	TRBJ1-4	TRBV5-4	TGTGCCAGCAGCTTCAAACAGGGAGACGAAAAACTGTTTTTT	CASSFKQGDEKLFF
.	.	TRBJ1-1	TRBV6-5	TGTGCCAGCAGTTACTCTCCCGGGGAAGCCACTGAAGCTTTCTTT	CASSYSPGEATEAFF
TRBD2	.	TRBJ2-5	TRBV6-5	TGTGCCAGCAGTTACCGGCGGGGGGTAGAGACCCAGTACTTC	CASSYRRGVETQYF
TRBD2	.	TRBJ2-7	TRBV6-1	TGTGCCAGTCGGTTAGCCCTAGCGGGCTCCTACGAGCAGTACTTC	CASRLALAGSYEQYF
TRBD1	.	TRBJ1-4	TRBV11-2	TGTGCCAGCAGCTTACGACCTTACAGGGGGCAAAATGAAAAACTGTTTTTT	CASSLRPYRGQNEKLFF
TRBD2	once	TRBJ2-3	TRBV5-1	TGCGCCAGCAGCTTGTGGGGGAAGGGGACTAGCGGGATCCCAGATACGCAGTATTTT	CASSLWGKGTSGIPDTQYF
.	.	TRBJ2-2	TRBV7-2	TGTGCCAGCAGCCGACAGCCATATGACACCGGGGAGCTGTTTTTT	CASSRQPYDTGELFF
.	few	TRBJ2-2	TRBV6-6	TGTGCCAGCAGTTTCGGACAGACCGGGGAGCTGTTTTTT	CASSFGQTGELFF
TRBD1	.	TRBJ2-7	TRBV5-4	TGTGCCAGCAGCACAGACAGGGTTCTCTCCTACGAGCAGTACTTC	CASSTDRVLSYEQYF
.	.	TRBJ2-1	TRBV6-5	TGTGCCAGCAGTTACCAGGGTGAGCAGTTCTTC	CASSYQGEQFF
TRBD1	.	TRBJ1-1	TRBV6-6	TGTGCCAGCAGTTACTGGACAGGGATGAACACTGAAGCTTTCTTT	CASSYWTGMNTEAFF
.	.	TRBJ1-1	TRBV6-5	TGTGCCAGCAGTTACGCCCGGACAGAAAAAGCTTTCTTT	CASSYARTEKAFF